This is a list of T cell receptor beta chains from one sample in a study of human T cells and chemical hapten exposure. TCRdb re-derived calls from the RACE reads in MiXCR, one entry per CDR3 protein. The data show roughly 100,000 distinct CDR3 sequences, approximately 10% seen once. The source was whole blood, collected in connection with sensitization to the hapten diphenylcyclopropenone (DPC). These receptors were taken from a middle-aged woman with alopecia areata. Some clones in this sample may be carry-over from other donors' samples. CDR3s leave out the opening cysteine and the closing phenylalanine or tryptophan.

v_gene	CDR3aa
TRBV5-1	ASSFTGNYEQY
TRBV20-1	SARLTSPITDTQY
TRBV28	ASSSPGEGVYGYT
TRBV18	ASSPRNEKLF
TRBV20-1	SAIDRTSGPYEQY
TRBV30	AWDSSSYNEQF
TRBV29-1	SVASLRDGYT
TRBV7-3	ASSLVSLSGANVLT
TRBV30	AWSVLDRLGTEAF
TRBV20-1	SARGGKQETQY
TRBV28	ASSSPGTGAKAYNEQF
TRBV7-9	ASSRHIGGLPYNEQF
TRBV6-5	ASSYGRGDTQY
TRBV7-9	ASSLAFTELQETQY
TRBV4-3	ASSQGAGEGADTQY
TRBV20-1	SATGTSWTDTQY
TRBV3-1	ASNTGPPSKQY
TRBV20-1	SARDTSGRGNEQF
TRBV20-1	SASPGLAGGSSYEQY
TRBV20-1	SAREDSKTQH
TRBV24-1	ATSDAGLPYNEQF
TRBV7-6	ASSSKGLEGSGELF
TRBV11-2	ASSLDSRNTEAF
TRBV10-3	AISTGQGRDEQY
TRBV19	ASKVPGRGLPYGYT
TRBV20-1	SAIQGRETEAF
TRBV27	ASSLSGLAGAGVYEQY
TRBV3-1	ASSSGDSYNEQF
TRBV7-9	ASSFYRGPTSYEQY
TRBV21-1	ASSKGVWSAMNTEAF
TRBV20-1	SARNSRAVQETQY